The clone carrying this T cell receptor (beta chain) was seen many times. These data originate in a study of early T cells in non-severe SARS-CoV-2 infection. TCRdb re-called the 5' RACE reads through MiXCR, storing one row per CDR3 protein. The table shows 43,000 or so distinct CDR3 sequences, with 6% to 8.5% occurring only once. The sequenced material came from whole blood. The receptor comes from an adult who was a healthcare worker with PCR-confirmed SARS-CoV-2 infection or an uninfected control (not recorded which).

DNA for the CDR3: TGTGCCAGCAGCCCGGACAGGATTAATTCACCCCTCCACTTT. Residues: CASSPDRINSPLHF. V gene TRBV7-2 combines with J gene TRBJ1-6; TRBD1 matches 7 bases. CDR1 SGHTA and CDR2 FQGNSA come from the germline V gene. With 5 bases clipped from V and 6 bases from J, the junction kept 4 bases outside the gene matches. This CDR3 comprises 14 residues.